This section outlines one T cell receptor beta chain sequence together with its context. TCRdb's copy holds only in-frame clones and misses some; the assay was immunoSEQ multiplex PCR. Among roughly 550,000 clones listed, 95% to 96% were seen once. Trimming took off 2 bases at V and 1 base at J, with 14 bases between the two ends. The CDR3 loop spans 16 amino acids. Germline CDR1 is SGDLS and CDR2 is YYNGEE. Naive CD8 cells comprised CD45RO-negative, CCR7-positively selected cells, excluding terminally differentiated effector memory CD45RA+ cells. Donation came from healthy HIV-negative adults that had no recent acute infections or vaccinations. This sample was included in a study of shared clonotypes between healthy human individuals.

Sequenced sample: naive CD8+ T cells sorted from blood. The V and J genes are TRBV9 and TRBJ2-3; tentative D call: TRBD2 (7 bases). This clonotype was sampled from a woman between 25 and 40 years old in good health. CDR3 amino acids: CASSVQGGEGTDTQYF. Written as DNA, the CDR3 is TGTGCCAGCAGCGTTCAAGGGGGGGAGGGCACAGATACGCAGTATTTT.